The rows below give T cell receptor beta chains drawn from one sample of a study of PD-L1 blockade in urothelial cancer. Sequencing used immunoSEQ multiplex PCR; TCRdb keeps in-frame clones, though not all of them. The sample contains about 56,000 clones, about 85% of which appear only once. The source was PBMCs, collected around atezolizumab (anti-PD-L1) treatment. Every receptor here comes from an older man with urothelial cancer. CDR3s include the opening cysteine and the closing phenylalanine or tryptophan. D genes are given only for firm matches. Not every row has a clone size; where given, it reads once, few, many or a size class.

d_call,v_call,j_call,clone_size,cdr3_nt,cdr3_aa
-,TRBV5-1,TRBJ2-5,-,TGCGCCAGCAGCTGGGCCCCGGGACTGGAGACCCAGTACTTC,CASSWAPGLETQYF
TRBD2,TRBV7-2,TRBJ2-2,few,TGTGCCAGCAGCTTAGTGTCTAGCGGGACTCTCGGGGAGCTGTTTTTT,CASSLVSSGTLGELFF
-,TRBV4-1,TRBJ2-6,-,TGCGCCAGCAGCCAAGACTTAGTTACTGGGGCCAACGTCCTGACTTTC,CASSQDLVTGANVLTF
-,TRBV5-4,TRBJ2-6,-,TGTGCCAGCAGCCCAACACCGTCTGGGGCCAACGTCCTGACTTTC,CASSPTPSGANVLTF
-,TRBV6-5,TRBJ1-6,-,TGTGCCAGCAGGGCGGCGGGAAATTCACCCCTCCACTTT,CASRAAGNSPLHF
-,TRBV7-9,TRBJ2-1,once,TGTGCCAGCAGCCCGCTAGCTACTCTTACCTACAATGAGCAGTTCTTC,CASSPLATLTYNEQFF
-,TRBV5-4,TRBJ2-7,-,TGTGCCAGCAGCTCCCCCGGGACTCACCAGTACTTC,CASSSPGTHQYF
-,TRBV11-3,TRBJ2-7,-,TGTGCCAGCAGCTTAGATCGCCGGAGCGAGATCTACGAGCAGTACTTC,CASSLDRRSEIYEQYF
-,TRBV19,TRBJ1-4,-,TGTGCCAGTAGTCTGGGGCCACCTAATGAAAAACTGTTTTTT,CASSLGPPNEKLFF
-,TRBV4-1,TRBJ1-5,-,TGCGCCAGCAGCCCCAGGGGTCAGAATCAGCCCCAGCATTTT,CASSPRGQNQPQHF
-,TRBV10-2,TRBJ2-2,few,TGCGCCAGCAGTGAGCGGGACACCGGGGAGCTGTTTTTT,CASSERDTGELFF
TRBD2,TRBV10-3,TRBJ2-7,-,TGTGCCATCAGTCCTAGCGGGAGTTTCTACGAGCAGTACTTC,CAISPSGSFYEQYF
-,TRBV29-1,TRBJ1-3,-,TGCAGCGTCGTAAATCAGGGGCGGAGTGGGAACACCATATATTTT,CSVVNQGRSGNTIYF
TRBD2,TRBV6-5,TRBJ2-1,-,TGTGCCAGCAGCCGAAGCGGGGCTTACAATGAGCAGTTCTTC,CASSRSGAYNEQFF
-,TRBV7-2,TRBJ1-1,once,TGTGCCAGCAGCTTAGCGCAGGAGGGGCGCCAGTCTTTCTTT,CASSLAQEGRQSFF
-,TRBV7-3,TRBJ2-1,-,TGTGCCAGCAGCCTAAAGGGAGATACCTACAATGAGCAGTTCTTC,CASSLKGDTYNEQFF
-,TRBV2,TRBJ1-2,-,TGTGCCAGCAGTGAAGGGGCGAACTATGGCTACACCTTC,CASSEGANYGYTF
-,TRBV9,TRBJ2-7,-,TGTGCCAGCAGCGTAGCGATGGGAGTGTTGGACGAGCAGTACTTC,CASSVAMGVLDEQYF
TRBD1,TRBV29-1,TRBJ2-5,-,TGCAGCGTTGACCCTGGACAGGGAGAGACCCAGTACTTC,CSVDPGQGETQYF
TRBD2,TRBV18,TRBJ2-5,-,TGTGCCAGCTCACCACCGATGACTAGCGGTGAGACCCAGTACTTC,CASSPPMTSGETQYF
-,TRBV7-3,TRBJ2-1,-,TGTGCCAGCGGCGGTATGGGCTCCTACAATGAGCAGTTCTTC,CASGGMGSYNEQFF
-,TRBV11-2,TRBJ1-4,-,TGTGCCAGCAGCTCGTCTACAGCCTATAATGAAAAACTGTTTTTT,CASSSSTAYNEKLFF
-,TRBV4-2,TRBJ2-3,-,TGTGCCAGCAGCCAAGATCCCCTCGATACGCAGTATTTT,CASSQDPLDTQYF
-,TRBV27,TRBJ1-4,-,TGTGCCAGCAGGGCAGGGGATGAAAAACTGTTTTTT,CASRAGDEKLFF
-,TRBV9,TRBJ2-2,-,TGTGCCAGCAGCGTAAACCCCGCGGTAGCAGTGGGGGAGCTGTTTTTT,CASSVNPAVAVGELFF
TRBD2,TRBV9,TRBJ2-1,-,TGTGCCAGCAGCGTAGGCCTAGCGGGAGGAAAAAACAATGAGCAGTTCTTC,CASSVGLAGGKNNEQFF
-,TRBV19,TRBJ2-7,-,TGTGCCAGTAGTATCCCCGGCGGAGCGAGCTACGAGCAGTACTTC,CASSIPGGASYEQYF
TRBD2,TRBV6-1,TRBJ2-5,-,TGTGCCAGCAGTGAGGGTAGCGGGAGAGTAGAGACCCAGTACTTC,CASSEGSGRVETQYF